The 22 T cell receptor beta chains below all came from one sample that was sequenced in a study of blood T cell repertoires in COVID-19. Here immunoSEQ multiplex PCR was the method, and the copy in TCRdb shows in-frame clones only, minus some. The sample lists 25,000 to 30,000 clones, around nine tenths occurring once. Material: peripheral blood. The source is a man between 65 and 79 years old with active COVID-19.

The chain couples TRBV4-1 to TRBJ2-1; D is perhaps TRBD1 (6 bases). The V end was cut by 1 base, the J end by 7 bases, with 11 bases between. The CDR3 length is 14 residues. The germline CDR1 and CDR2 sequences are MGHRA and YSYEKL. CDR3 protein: CASSQVGQSNEQFF. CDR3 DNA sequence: TGCGCCAGCAGCCAAGTTGGACAGTCGAATGAGCAGTTCTTC.

The CDR3 protein is CASSQDYLSSNYGYTF. In nucleotides, the CDR3 is TGCGCCAGCAGCCAAGATTATTTGAGTTCAAACTATGGCTACACCTTC. The chain couples TRBV4-3 to TRBJ1-2; unclear D gene. The CDR3 consists of 16 residues. With 0 bases removed from V and 2 bases from J, the gap between germline ends came to 13 bases. Germline V gene lookup returns CDR1 LGHNA and CDR2 YSLEER.

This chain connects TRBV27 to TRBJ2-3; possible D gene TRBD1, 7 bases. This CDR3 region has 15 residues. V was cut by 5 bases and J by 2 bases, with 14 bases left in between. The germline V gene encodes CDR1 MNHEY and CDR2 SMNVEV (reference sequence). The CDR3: CASSTGDRDTDTQYF. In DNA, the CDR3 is TGTGCCAGCAGTACGGGGGACAGAGACACAGATACGCAGTATTTT.

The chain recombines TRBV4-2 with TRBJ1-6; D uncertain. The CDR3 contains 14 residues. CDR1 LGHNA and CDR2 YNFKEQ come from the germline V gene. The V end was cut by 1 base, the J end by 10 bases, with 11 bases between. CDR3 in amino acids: CASSQAPGRSPLHF. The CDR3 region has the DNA TGTGCCAGCAGCCAAGCCCCGGGAAGGTCACCCCTCCACTTT.

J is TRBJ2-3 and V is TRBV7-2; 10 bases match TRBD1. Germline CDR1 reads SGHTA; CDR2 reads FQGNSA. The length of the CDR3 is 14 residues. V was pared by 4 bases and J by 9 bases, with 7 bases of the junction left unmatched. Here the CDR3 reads CASSWDRGGWTQYF. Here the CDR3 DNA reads TGTGCCAGCAGCTGGGACAGGGGCGGGTGGACGCAGTATTTT.

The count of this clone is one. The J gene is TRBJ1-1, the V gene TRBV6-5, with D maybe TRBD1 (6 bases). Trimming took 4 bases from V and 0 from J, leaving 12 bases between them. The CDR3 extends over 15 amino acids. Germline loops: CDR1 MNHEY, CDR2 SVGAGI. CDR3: CASSLSRGMNTEAFF. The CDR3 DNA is TGTGCCAGCAGTTTGTCCAGGGGAATGAACACTGAAGCTTTCTTT.

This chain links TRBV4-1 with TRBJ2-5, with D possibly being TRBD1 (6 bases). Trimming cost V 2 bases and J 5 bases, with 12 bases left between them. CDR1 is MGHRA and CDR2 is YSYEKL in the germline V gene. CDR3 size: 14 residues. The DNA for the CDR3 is TGCGCCAGCAGCCAACCACAGGGAGCGGAGACCCAGTACTTC. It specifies CASSQPQGAETQYF.

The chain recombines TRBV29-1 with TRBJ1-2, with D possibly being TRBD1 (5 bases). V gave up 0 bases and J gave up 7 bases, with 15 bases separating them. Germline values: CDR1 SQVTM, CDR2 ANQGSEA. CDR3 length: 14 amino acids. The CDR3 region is CSVEETARSTGYTF. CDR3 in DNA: TGCAGCGTTGAAGAGACAGCCCGATCGACTGGCTACACCTTC.

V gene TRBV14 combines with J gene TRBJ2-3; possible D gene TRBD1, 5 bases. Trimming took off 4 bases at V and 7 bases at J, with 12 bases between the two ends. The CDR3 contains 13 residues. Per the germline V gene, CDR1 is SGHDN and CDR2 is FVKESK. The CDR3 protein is CASSRQTGYTQYF. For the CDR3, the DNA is TGTGCCAGCAGCCGACAGACCGGGTATACGCAGTATTTT.

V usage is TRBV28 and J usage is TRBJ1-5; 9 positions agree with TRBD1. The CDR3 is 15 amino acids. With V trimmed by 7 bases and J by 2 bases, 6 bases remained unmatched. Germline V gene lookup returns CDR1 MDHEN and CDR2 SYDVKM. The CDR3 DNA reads TGTGCCAGCACCGAACAGGGGGCGGGCAATCAGCCCCAGCATTTT. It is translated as CASTEQGAGNQPQHF. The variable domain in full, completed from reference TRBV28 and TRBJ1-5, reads DVKVTQSSRYLVKRTGEKVFLECVQDMDHENMFWYRQDPGLGLRLIYFSYDVKMKEKGDIPEGYSVSREKKERFSLILESASTNQTSMYLCASTEQGAGNQPQHFGDGTRLSIL.

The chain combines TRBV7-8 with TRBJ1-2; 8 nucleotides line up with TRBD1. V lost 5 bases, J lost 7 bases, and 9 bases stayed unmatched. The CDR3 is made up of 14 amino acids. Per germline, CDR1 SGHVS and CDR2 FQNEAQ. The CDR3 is CASSPTAGGFGYTF. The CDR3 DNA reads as TGTGCCAGCAGCCCGACGGCAGGGGGCTTTGGCTACACCTTC.

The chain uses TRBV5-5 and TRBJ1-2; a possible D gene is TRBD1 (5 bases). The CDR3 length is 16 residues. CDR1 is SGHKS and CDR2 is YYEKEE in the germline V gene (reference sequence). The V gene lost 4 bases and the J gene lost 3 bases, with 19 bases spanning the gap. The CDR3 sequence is CASSMAGGGLDYGYTF. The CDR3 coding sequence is TGTGCCAGCAGCATGGCGGGGGGGGGTTTGGACTATGGCTACACCTTC.

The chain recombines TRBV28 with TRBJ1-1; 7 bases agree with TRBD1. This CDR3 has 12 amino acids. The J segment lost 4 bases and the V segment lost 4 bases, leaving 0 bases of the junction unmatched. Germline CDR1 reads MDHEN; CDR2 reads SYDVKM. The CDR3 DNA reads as TGTGCCAGCAGTTCAGGGGGCACTGAAGCTTTCTTT. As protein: CASSSGGTEAFF.

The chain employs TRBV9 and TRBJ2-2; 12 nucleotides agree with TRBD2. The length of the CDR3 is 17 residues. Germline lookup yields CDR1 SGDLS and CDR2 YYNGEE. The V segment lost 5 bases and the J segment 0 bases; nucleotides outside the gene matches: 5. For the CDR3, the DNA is TGTGCCAGCAGTCTAGCGGGGGGGAATACGAACACCGGGGAGCTGTTTTTT. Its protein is CASSLAGGNTNTGELFF.

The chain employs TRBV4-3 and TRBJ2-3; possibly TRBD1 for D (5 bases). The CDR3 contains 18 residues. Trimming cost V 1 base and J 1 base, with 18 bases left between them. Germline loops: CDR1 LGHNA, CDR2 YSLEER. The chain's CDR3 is CASSQAAGSGRGTDTQYF. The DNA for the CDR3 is TGCGCCAGCAGCCAAGCTGCCGGCTCGGGCAGGGGCACAGATACGCAGTATTTT.

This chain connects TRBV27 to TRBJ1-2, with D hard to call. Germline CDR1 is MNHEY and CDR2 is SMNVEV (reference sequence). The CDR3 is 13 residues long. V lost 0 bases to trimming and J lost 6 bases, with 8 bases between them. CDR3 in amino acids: CASSLSWAHGYTF. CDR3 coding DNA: TGTGCCAGCAGTTTATCATGGGCACATGGCTACACCTTC.

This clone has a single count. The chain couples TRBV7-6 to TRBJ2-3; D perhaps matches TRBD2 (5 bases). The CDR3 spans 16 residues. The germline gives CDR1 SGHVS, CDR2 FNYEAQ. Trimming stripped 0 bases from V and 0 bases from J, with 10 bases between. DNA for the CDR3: TGTGCCAGCAGCTTAGCCGGGAAAAGGAGCACAGATACGCAGTATTTT. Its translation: CASSLAGKRSTDTQYF.

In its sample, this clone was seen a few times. The CDR3 region is CASSIVAGAREPLHF. CDR3 nucleotides: TGTGCCAGTAGTATCGTGGCAGGCGCAAGAGAACCCCTCCACTTT. The chain is built from TRBV19 and TRBJ1-6; D gene unclear. The germline V gene encodes CDR1 LNHDA and CDR2 SQIVND (reference sequence). CDR3 size: 15 residues. The ends were cut back, 3 bases at V and 12 bases at J, with 18 bases in the middle. The variable domain in full, completed from reference TRBV19 and TRBJ1-6, reads DGGITQSPKYLFRKEGQNVTLSCEQNLNHDAMYWYRQDPGQGLRLIYYSQIVNDFQKGDIAEGYSVSREKKESFPLTVTSAQKNPTAFYLCASSIVAGAREPLHFGNGTRLTVT.

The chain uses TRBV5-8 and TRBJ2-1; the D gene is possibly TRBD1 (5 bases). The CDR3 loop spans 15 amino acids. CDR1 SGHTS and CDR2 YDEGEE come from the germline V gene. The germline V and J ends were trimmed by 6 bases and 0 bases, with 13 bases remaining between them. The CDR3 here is CASTASRASYNEQFF. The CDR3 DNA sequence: TGTGCCAGCACCGCTTCCAGGGCCTCCTACAATGAGCAGTTCTTC. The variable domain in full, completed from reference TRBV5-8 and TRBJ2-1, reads EAGVTQSPTHLIKTRGQQATLRCSPISGHTSVYWYQQALGLGLQFLLWYDEGEERNRGNFPPRFSGRQFPNYSSELNVNALELEDSALYLCASTASRASYNEQFFGPGTRLTVL.

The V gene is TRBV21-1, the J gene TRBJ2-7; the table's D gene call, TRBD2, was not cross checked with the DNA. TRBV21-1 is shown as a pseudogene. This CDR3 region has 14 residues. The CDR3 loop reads CASSLLALNYEQYF. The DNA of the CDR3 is TGTGCCAGCAGCTTGCTAGCGTTGAACTACGAGCAGTACTTC.

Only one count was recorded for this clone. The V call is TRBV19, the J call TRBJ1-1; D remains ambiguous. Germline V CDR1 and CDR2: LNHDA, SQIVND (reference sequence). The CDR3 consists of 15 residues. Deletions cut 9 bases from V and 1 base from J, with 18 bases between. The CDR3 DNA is TGTGCCAGCTCCCCCTCTAGGCAGTCGAACACTGAAGCTTTCTTT. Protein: CASSPSRQSNTEAFF.

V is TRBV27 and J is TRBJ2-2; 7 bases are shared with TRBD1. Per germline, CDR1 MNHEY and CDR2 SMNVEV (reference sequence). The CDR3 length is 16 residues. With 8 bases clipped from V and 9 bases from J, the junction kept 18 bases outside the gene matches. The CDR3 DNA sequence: TGTGCCAGCGGCAAGCTCCGGGACAGCCCTGCCCGGGAGCTGTTTTTT. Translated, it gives CASGKLRDSPARELFF.